The rows below give T cell receptor beta chains drawn from one sample of a study of blood T cells in healthy people across ages. MiXCR, run by TCRdb on the 5' RACE reads, gives a single entry per CDR3 protein. Counted here are 700,000 or so distinct CDR3 sequences, around 43% occurring once; the ten biggest clones make up about 32%. Source material: blood. These receptors were obtained from a man older than 75 in good health. CDR3s include the opening cysteine and the closing phenylalanine or tryptophan. The D gene is left open where the match is weak.

V,J,D,CDR3
TRBV20-1,TRBJ2-3,NA,CSARGQTGDTQYF
TRBV5-5,TRBJ2-1,NA,CASSPYAVSYNEQFF
TRBV10-3,TRBJ1-2,NA,CAITPEATNYGYTF
TRBV7-2,TRBJ2-3,TRBD1,CASSLRTGWNGDTQYF
TRBV6-2/TRBV6-3,TRBJ1-1,NA,CASRKGQGNTEAFF
TRBV12-3/TRBV12-4,TRBJ2-7,NA,CASSEEGLRNEQYF
TRBV7-2,TRBJ1-1,NA,CASSLYLDTLRTEAFF
TRBV3-1,TRBJ2-5,NA,CASSKGGQETQYF
TRBV7-2,TRBJ2-3,TRBD2,CASSLTSASTDTQYF
TRBV27,TRBJ2-7,TRBD1,CASRDRGAYEQYF
TRBV10-3,TRBJ2-7,TRBD1,CAIRGDRGYEQYF
TRBV27,TRBJ2-3,NA,CASGRTFSDTQYF
TRBV28,TRBJ2-5,NA,CASSLPLGQETQYF
TRBV29-1,NA,TRBD1,CSVEERDRDEQYF
TRBV3-1,TRBJ2-1,TRBD2,CASSSLYGLAGGNNEQFF
TRBV27,TRBJ2-3,NA,CASSSPGRGTDTQYF
TRBV7-9,TRBJ1-5,NA,CASSPLGGLGQPQHF
TRBV7-2,TRBJ1-2,NA,CASSSNIRLGYTF
TRBV30,TRBJ2-7,NA,CAWSVARSSSYEQYF
TRBV20-1,TRBJ2-3,TRBD1,CSARRQGTVTDTQYF
TRBV19,TRBJ1-1,NA,CASSVVQGQGEAFF
TRBV7-2,NA,NA,CASSLAVGQSYEQYF
TRBV4-1,TRBJ1-2,TRBD1,CASSQEGQGYGYTF
TRBV12-3/TRBV12-4,TRBJ1-4,TRBD1,CASGDRDNEKLFF
TRBV12-3/TRBV12-4,TRBJ1-5,NA,CASSFGWASQPQHF
TRBV6-2/TRBV6-3,TRBJ2-1,TRBD2,CASSHRTSGTDEQFF
TRBV14,TRBJ2-7,TRBD2,CASSLSGRIYNEQYF
TRBV5-1,TRBJ2-2,NA,CASSRLDSVNTGELFF
TRBV20-1,TRBJ2-3,NA,CSGATDLKGTQYF
TRBV27,TRBJ2-7,TRBD1,CASRTGTGGREQYF
TRBV9,NA,NA,CASSVGVPQETQYF
TRBV6-5,TRBJ2-3,TRBD2,CASSSTTSGRRTDTQYF
TRBV6-2/TRBV6-3,TRBJ2-6,NA,CASSKVGQPGVNVLTF
TRBV7-2,TRBJ2-5,NA,CASSPGLSIETQYF
TRBV5-1,TRBJ2-5,NA,CASSSNQETHYF
TRBV4-3,TRBJ2-5,NA,CASSQGEQETQYF
TRBV30,TRBJ1-5,NA,CAWMGQGYNQPQHF
TRBV5-1,TRBJ1-1,NA,CASSLVGVDTEAFF
TRBV12-5,TRBJ1-6,NA,CASGPGADSPLHF
TRBV28,TRBJ2-5,TRBD2,CASSRLAEGPNEQYF
TRBV11-2,TRBJ1-3,TRBD1,CASSLETGTGAGNTIYF
TRBV7-2,TRBJ2-3,NA,CASSLGASRMGDTQYF
TRBV12-3/TRBV12-4,TRBJ2-7,TRBD2,CASSFGGVPYEQYF
TRBV5-4,TRBJ1-2,NA,CATLARGEGGGYTF
TRBV5-1,TRBJ2-7,NA,CASNFLEPSSYEQYF
TRBV7-9,TRBJ1-4,NA,CASSLNSATNEKLFF
TRBV15,TRBJ2-3,TRBD2,CATSSDTSAYTDTQYF
TRBV7-8,TRBJ2-7,NA,CASSSPSGQSSYEQYF
TRBV11-3,TRBJ2-3,NA,CASSLDRGAGTDTQYF
TRBV5-1,TRBJ2-7,TRBD1,CASSPSTGPEQYF
TRBV12-5,TRBJ2-6,NA,CASGTGLITGANVLTF
TRBV6-6,TRBJ1-1,NA,CASSPSGRDTEAFF
TRBV7-2,TRBJ2-3,NA,CASSLGGAARNTQYF
TRBV20-1,TRBJ1-6,TRBD1,CSALGTGLYNSPLHF
TRBV27,TRBJ1-1,TRBD1,CASSRTGGNGYTEAFF